This TCR beta chain was captured by sequencing in a study of blood T cells in healthy people across ages. Study findings and constraints: Nothing was known about donor CMV status, and this possibly confounded expanded clonotype changes.

The V gene lost 7 bases and the J gene lost 0 bases, with 10 bases spanning the gap. The CDR3 has 15 amino acids. The germline gives CDR1 MNHEY, CDR2 SMNVEV (reference sequence). The use of a sample-barcoded 5' primer and a J-beta primer mix characterized a second PCR of roughly 6 to 11 cycles. TCRdb recomputed calls from the 5' RACE reads with MiXCR, one row per CDR3 protein. Among roughly 1,100,000 distinct CDR3 sequences listed, about 25% were seen once. A word on this clonotype: Its antigen remains unknown.

This sample also belongs to another study, concerning T cells of mothers and their children. Turning to that study: During the second PCR, the M1S primer introduced sample barcodes along with 2-4 random nucleotides.

The sequence came from a girl aged 2 to 10 in good health. The V and J genes are TRBV27 and TRBJ2-6; D not resolved. Sample: blood. CDR3 DNA: TGTGCCAGCAATTTGAGCCTCTCTGGGGCCAACGTCCTGACTTTC. This gives the protein CASNLSLSGANVLTF.